Below, 4 T cell receptor beta chains from the same sample are listed, as sequenced in a study of cytotoxic CD8 clonotypes in ibrutinib-treated CLL. Data came from immunoSEQ multiplex PCR; TCRdb stores just in-frame clones and leaves some out. The profile shows some 140,000 clones, about 91% of them singletons. The material was PBMCs, obtained after 12 months of ibrutinib treatment. These receptors all come from a human donor with chronic lymphocytic leukemia.

J is TRBJ1-2 and V is TRBV6-6; unclear D gene. Germline V CDR1 and CDR2: MNHNY, SVGAGI (reference sequence). Trimming left V 5 bases short and J 4 bases short, with 17 bases between. This CDR3 is 15 amino acids long. The CDR3, as DNA: TGTGCCAGCAGTGCCTTCGGCGGCCCGGGCTATGGCTACACCTTC. Translated, it gives CASSAFGGPGYGYTF.

V is TRBV6-6 and J is TRBJ2-5, with 7 bases that match TRBD1. J was trimmed by 2 bases and V by 7 bases; bases with no gene match: 4. The CDR3 runs to 13 residues. Germline CDR1 MNHNY, CDR2 SVGAGI (reference sequence). The DNA for the CDR3 is TGTGCCAGCAATCCGACAGGGCAAGAGACCCAGTACTTC. Residues: CASNPTGQETQYF.

V is TRBV28 and J is TRBJ1-4; the match to TRBD1 covers 10 bases. The CDR3 consists of 14 residues. Germline V gives CDR1 MDHEN, CDR2 SYDVKM. Trimming took 6 bases from V and 10 from J; bases not matched to a gene: 8. The CDR3, as DNA: TGTGCCAGCAGCCCCGGGACAGGGGTTGTAAAACTGTTTTTT. Its protein product is CASSPGTGVVKLFF.

On this clone: Other DNA sequences in this sample translate to the same CDR3. This rearrangement joins TRBV27 to TRBJ1-1; no clear D gene. The CDR3 has 12 amino acids. Trimming removed 2 bases at V and 4 bases at J, with 5 bases between. Germline values: CDR1 MNHEY, CDR2 SMNVEV (reference sequence). CDR3 DNA: TGTGCCAGCAGTTTACCGGGCACTGAAGCTTTCTTT. Its translation: CASSLPGTEAFF.